This T cell receptor (beta chain) was documented in a study of identical twins. This clonotype has just a few counts. A template switching step contributed a universal primer site, while unique molecular identifiers were present in the cDNA. TCRdb redid the calling of the 5' RACE reads with MiXCR, one entry per CDR3 protein. The sample lists 200,000 to 300,000 distinct CDR3 sequences; approximately 12% were seen once. Looked up from germline, CDR1 is SQVTM and CDR2 is ANQGSEA. The V and J ends lost 5 bases and 3 bases respectively, with 14 bases between them. CDR3 length: 13 amino acids. Another study also made use of these data, one on yellow fever vaccine responses in identical twins.

The receptor was isolated from a woman between 18 and 29 years old in good health. Material for sequencing was memory (CD45RO+) T cells sorted from blood. The chain links TRBV29-1 to TRBJ2-7; no clear D gene. This CDR3 is CSVMGWNNYEQYF. The CDR3 bases are TGCAGCGTTATGGGGTGGAACAACTACGAGCAGTACTTC.